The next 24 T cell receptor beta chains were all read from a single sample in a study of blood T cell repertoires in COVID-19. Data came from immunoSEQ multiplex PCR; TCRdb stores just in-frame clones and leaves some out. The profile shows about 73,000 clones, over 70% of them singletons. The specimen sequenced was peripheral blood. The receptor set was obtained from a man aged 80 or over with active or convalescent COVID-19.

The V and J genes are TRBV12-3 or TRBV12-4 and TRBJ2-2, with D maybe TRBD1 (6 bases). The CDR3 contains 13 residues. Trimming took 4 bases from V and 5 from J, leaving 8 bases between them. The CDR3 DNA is TGTGCCAGCAGTTCGACAGGTACCGGGGAGCTGTTTTTT. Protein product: CASSSTGTGELFF.

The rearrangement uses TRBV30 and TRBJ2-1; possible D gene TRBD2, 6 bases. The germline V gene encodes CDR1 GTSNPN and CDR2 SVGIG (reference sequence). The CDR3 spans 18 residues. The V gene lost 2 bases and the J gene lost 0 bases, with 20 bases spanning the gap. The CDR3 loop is CAWSSRPWDSRSYNEQFF. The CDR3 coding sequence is TGTGCCTGGAGTTCGCGCCCCTGGGACTCCCGCTCCTACAATGAGCAGTTCTTC.

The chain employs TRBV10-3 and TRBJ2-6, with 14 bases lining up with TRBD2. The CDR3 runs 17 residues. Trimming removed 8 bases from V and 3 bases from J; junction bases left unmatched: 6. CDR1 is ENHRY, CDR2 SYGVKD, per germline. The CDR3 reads CAIQPGLAGGGANVLTF. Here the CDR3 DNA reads TGTGCCATCCAACCCGGACTAGCGGGAGGTGGGGCCAACGTCCTGACTTTC.

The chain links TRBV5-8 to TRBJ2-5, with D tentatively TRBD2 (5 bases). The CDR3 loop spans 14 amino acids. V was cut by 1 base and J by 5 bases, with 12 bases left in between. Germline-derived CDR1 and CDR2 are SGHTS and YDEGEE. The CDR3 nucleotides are TGTGCCAGCAGCTTGACGGGGAGTAGGGAGACCCAGTACTTC. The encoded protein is CASSLTGSRETQYF.

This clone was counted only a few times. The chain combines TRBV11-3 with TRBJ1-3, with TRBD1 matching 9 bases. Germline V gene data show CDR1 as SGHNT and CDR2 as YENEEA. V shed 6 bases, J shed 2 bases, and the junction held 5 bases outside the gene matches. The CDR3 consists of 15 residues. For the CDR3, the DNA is TGTGCCAGCAGTTTGCGGACAGGGGCTGGAAACACCATATATTTT. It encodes CASSLRTGAGNTIYF.

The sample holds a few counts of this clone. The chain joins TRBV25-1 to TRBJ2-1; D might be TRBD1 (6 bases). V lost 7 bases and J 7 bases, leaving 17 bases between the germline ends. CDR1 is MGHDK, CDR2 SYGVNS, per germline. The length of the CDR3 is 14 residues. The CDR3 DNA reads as TGTGCCAGCACTCAGGGGACGTGGACGAATGAGCAGTTCTTC. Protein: CASTQGTWTNEQFF.

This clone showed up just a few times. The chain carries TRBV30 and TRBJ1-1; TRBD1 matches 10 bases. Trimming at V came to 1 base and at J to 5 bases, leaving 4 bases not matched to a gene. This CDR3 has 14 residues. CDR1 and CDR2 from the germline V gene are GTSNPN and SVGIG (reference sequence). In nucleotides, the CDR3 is TGTGCCTGGAGTGGGACAGGGGGAACGACTGAAGCTTTCTTT. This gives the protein CAWSGTGGTTEAFF.

The DNA for the CDR3 is TGCAGCGTTGAAGATGGTTACAGGGTCTATGGCTACACCTTC. Translated: CSVEDGYRVYGYTF. The chain combines TRBV29-1 with TRBJ1-2; tentatively, D is TRBD1 (6 bases). This CDR3 spans 14 amino acids. The V gene's germline CDR1 is SQVTM and CDR2 ANQGSEA. V was clipped by 0 bases and J by 4 bases, with 12 bases between them.

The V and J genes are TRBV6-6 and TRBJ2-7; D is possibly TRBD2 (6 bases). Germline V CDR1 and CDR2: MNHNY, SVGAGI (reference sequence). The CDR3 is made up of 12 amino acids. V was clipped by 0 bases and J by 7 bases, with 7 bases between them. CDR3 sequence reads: CASSYSEGEQYF. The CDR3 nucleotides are TGTGCCAGCAGTTACTCGGAGGGGGAGCAGTACTTC.

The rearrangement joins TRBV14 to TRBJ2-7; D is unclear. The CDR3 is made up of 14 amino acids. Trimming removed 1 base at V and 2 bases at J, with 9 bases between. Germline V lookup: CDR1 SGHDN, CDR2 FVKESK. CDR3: CASSQASIPYEQYF. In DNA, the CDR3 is TGTGCCAGCAGCCAAGCGAGTATCCCCTACGAGCAGTACTTC.

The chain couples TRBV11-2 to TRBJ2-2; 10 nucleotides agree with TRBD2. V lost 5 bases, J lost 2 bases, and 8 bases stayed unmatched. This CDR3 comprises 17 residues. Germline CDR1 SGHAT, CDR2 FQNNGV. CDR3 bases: TGTGCCAGCAGCCGTCGGTTAGCGGGGGGAAACACCGGGGAGCTGTTTTTT. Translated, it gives CASSRRLAGGNTGELFF.

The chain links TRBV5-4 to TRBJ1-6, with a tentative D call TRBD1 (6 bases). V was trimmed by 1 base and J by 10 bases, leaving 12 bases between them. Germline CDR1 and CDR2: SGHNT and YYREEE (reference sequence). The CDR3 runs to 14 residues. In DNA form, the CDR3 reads TGTGCCAGCAGCTTGTTAGGCAGGGGATCACCCCTCCACTTT. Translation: CASSLLGRGSPLHF.

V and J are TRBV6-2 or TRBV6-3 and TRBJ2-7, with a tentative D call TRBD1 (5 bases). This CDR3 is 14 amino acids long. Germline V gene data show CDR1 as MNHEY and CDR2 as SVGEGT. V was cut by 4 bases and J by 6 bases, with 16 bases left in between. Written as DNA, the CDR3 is TGTGCCAGCAGTTCGACAGAGAAGCTTATCGAGCAGTACTTC. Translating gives CASSSTEKLIEQYF.

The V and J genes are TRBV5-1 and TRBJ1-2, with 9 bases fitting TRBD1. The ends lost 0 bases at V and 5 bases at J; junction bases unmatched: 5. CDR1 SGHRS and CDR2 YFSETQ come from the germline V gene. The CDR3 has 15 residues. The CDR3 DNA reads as TGCGCCAGCAGCTTGGGACAGGGGGTACTGTATGGCTACACCTTC. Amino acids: CASSLGQGVLYGYTF.

CDR3 amino acids: CASSLEQGGRAFF. For the CDR3, the DNA is TGCGCCAGCAGCTTGGAGCAAGGCGGGAGAGCTTTCTTT. V and J are TRBV5-1 and TRBJ1-1; no clear D gene. Trimming removed 0 bases at V and 10 bases at J, with 13 bases between. Germline loops: CDR1 SGHRS, CDR2 YFSETQ. The CDR3 runs 13 residues.

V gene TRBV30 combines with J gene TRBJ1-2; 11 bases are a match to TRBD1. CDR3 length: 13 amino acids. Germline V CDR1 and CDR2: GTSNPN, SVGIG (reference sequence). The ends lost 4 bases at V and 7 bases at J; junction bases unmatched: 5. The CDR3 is CAWKDRGQFGYTF. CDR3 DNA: TGTGCCTGGAAGGACAGGGGGCAATTTGGCTACACCTTC.

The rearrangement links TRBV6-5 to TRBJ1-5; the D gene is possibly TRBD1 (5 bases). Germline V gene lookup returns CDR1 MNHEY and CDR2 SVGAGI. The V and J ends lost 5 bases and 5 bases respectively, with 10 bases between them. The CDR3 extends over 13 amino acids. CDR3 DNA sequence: TGTGCCAGCAGTACTTTCAGGGATCAGCCCCAGCATTTT. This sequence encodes CASSTFRDQPQHF.

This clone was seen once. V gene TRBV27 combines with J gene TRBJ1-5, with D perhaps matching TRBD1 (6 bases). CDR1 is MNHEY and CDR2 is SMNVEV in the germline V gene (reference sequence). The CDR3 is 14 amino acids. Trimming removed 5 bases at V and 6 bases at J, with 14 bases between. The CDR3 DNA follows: TGTGCCAGCAGTGGAACACAGGGAATTCAGCCCCAGCATTTT. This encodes CASSGTQGIQPQHF.

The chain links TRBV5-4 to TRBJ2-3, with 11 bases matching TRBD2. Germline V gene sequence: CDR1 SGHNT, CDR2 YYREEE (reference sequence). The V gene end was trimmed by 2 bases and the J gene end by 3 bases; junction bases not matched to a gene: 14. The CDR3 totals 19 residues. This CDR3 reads CASSFSASGRQPPTDTQYF. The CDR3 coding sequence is TGTGCCAGCAGCTTTTCGGCTAGCGGGAGGCAGCCTCCGACAGATACGCAGTATTTT.

The CDR3 loop is CASKRTGTYEQYF. As DNA, the CDR3 is TGTGCCAGCAAGAGGACAGGGACCTACGAGCAGTACTTC. The rearrangement links TRBV28 to TRBJ2-7; 8 nucleotides agree with TRBD1. V dropped 7 bases and J dropped 2; count of bases not matched to a gene: 4. The CDR3 extends over 13 amino acids. Germline V gene data show CDR1 as MDHEN and CDR2 as SYDVKM.

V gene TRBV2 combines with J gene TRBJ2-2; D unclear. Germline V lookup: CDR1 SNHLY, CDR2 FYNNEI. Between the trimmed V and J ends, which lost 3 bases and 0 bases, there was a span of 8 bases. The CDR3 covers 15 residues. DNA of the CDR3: TGTGCCAGCAGTGACACCCCGGCGAACACCGGGGAGCTGTTTTTT. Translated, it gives CASSDTPANTGELFF.

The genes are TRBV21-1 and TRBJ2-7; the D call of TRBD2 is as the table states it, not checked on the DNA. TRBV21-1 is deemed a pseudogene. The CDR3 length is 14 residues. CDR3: CASSKGLARDEQYF. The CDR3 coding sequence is TGTGCCAGCAGCAAAGGGCTAGCTAGGGACGAGCAGTACTTC.

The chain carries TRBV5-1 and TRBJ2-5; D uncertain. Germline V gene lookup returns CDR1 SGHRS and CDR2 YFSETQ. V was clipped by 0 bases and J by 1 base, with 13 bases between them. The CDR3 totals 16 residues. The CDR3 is CASSLGQAFAQETQYF. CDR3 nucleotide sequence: TGCGCCAGCAGCTTGGGGCAGGCTTTCGCCCAAGAGACCCAGTACTTC.

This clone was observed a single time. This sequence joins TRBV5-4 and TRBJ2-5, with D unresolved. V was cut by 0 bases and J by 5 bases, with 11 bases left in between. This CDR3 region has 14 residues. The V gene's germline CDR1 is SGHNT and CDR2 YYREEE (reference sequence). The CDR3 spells CASSLGFASETQYF. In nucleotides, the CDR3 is TGTGCCAGCAGCTTGGGGTTTGCGTCTGAGACCCAGTACTTC.